This passage covers 8 T cell receptor beta chains from one sample sequenced in a study of T cell responses to AZD1222 COVID-19 vaccine. The protocol was immunoSEQ multiplex PCR, while the TCRdb copy is restricted to in-frame clones and leaves out a portion. The repertoire holds approximately 140,000 clones, with 90% as singletons. Material: peripheral blood, obtained 28 days after the second AZD1222 dose. The receptors originated from an adult who received the AZD1222 COVID-19 vaccine.

The genes are TRBV27 and TRBJ1-4; 7 bases align to TRBD1. Per the germline V gene, CDR1 is MNHEY and CDR2 is SMNVEV (reference sequence). CDR3 length equals 13 residues. V lost 5 bases and J lost 8; bases outside the gene matches: 5. CDR3 protein: CASSNSGQEKLFF. CDR3 nucleotides: TGTGCCAGCAGTAACTCGGGACAGGAAAAACTGTTTTTT.

V usage is TRBV9 and J usage is TRBJ2-2; no firm D call. The ends were cut back, 3 bases at V and 2 bases at J, with 14 bases in the middle. The CDR3 sequence is 16 residues long. The germline V gene has CDR1 SGDLS and CDR2 YYNGEE. As DNA, the CDR3 is TGTGCCAGCAGCGCCGGTCTTCAGGTCAACACCGGGGAGCTGTTTTTT. Translating gives CASSAGLQVNTGELFF. Looking up the rest from reference TRBV9 and TRBJ2-2 gives the full variable domain: DSGVTQTPKHLITATGQRVTLRCSPRSGDLSVYWYQQSLDQGLQFLIQYYNGEERAKGNILERFSAQQFPDLHSELNLSSLELGDSALYFCASSAGLQVNTGELFFGEGSRLTVL.

The table lists this clone with a few counts. This CDR3 reads CASSSFVRTNTGELFF. CDR3 bases: TGTGCCAGCAGCTCTTTTGTCCGCACGAACACCGGGGAGCTGTTTTTT. The chain couples TRBV9 to TRBJ2-2; D is ambiguous. This CDR3 region has 16 residues. The V and J ends lost 4 bases and 0 bases respectively, with 13 bases between them. CDR1 is SGDLS and CDR2 is YYNGEE in the germline V gene.

This chain connects TRBV9 to TRBJ2-7; D is uncertain. CDR3 length: 15 amino acids. Trimming cost V 4 bases and J 2 bases, with 16 bases left between them. The germline V gene has CDR1 SGDLS and CDR2 YYNGEE. The CDR3 region has the DNA TGTGCCAGCAGCCCCCATCCCACCACACCCTACGAGCAGTACTTC. The encoded protein is CASSPHPTTPYEQYF.

This clone was observed once. The chain has TRBV5-1 and TRBJ1-6; the D gene is possibly TRBD1 (5 bases). Trimming shortened V by 5 bases and J by 0 bases, and 6 bases separated the two germline ends. CDR1 is SGHRS and CDR2 is YFSETQ in the germline V gene. CDR3 length: 14 amino acids. The CDR3: CASRGDSYNSPLHF. CDR3 bases: TGCGCCAGCAGGGGGGACTCCTATAATTCACCCCTCCACTTT.

The J gene is TRBJ2-2, the V gene TRBV27, with D hard to call. CDR3 size: 13 residues. Germline CDR1 and CDR2: MNHEY and SMNVEV (reference sequence). V was clipped by 2 bases and J by 8 bases, with 9 bases between them. The CDR3 region has the DNA TGTGCCAGCAGTTTAGTCGGCGTGGGGGAGCTGTTTTTT. Residues: CASSLVGVGELFF.

This chain connects TRBV9 to TRBJ1-2; D is perhaps TRBD1 (5 bases). The CDR3 loop spans 14 amino acids. Per the germline V gene, CDR1 is SGDLS and CDR2 is YYNGEE. V was clipped by 4 bases and J by 4 bases, with 14 bases between them. The CDR3, as DNA: TGTGCCAGCAGCTCAACTTGGGGGACCTATGGCTACACCTTC. As protein: CASSSTWGTYGYTF.

The chain joins TRBV7-2 to TRBJ1-5; D unclear. The CDR3 is 16 residues long. Germline CDR1 is SGHTA and CDR2 is FQGNSA. V was shortened by 2 bases and J by 3 bases, with 14 bases between the two germline ends. The CDR3 DNA is TGTGCCAGCAGCTTAAAGGCTATGGTAAACAATCAGCCCCAGCATTTT. This codes for CASSLKAMVNNQPQHF.